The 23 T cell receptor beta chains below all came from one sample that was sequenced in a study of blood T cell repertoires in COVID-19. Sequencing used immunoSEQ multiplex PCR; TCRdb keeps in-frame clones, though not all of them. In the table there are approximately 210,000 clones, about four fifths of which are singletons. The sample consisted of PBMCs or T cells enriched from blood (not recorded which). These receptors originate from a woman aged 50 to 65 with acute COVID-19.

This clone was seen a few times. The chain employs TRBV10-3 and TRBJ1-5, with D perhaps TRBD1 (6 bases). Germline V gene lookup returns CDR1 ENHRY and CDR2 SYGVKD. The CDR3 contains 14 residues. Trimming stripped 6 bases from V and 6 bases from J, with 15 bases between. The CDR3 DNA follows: TGTGCCATCAGACAACAGGGAAGGGGTCAGCCCCAGCATTTT. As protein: CAIRQQGRGQPQHF.

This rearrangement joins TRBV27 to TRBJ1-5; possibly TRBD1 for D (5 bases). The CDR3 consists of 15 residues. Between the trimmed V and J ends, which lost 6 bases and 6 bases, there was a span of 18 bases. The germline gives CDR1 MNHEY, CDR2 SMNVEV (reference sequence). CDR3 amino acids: CASSAGLIVGQPQHF. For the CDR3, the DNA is TGTGCCAGCAGCGCAGGGTTAATCGTAGGTCAGCCCCAGCATTTT.

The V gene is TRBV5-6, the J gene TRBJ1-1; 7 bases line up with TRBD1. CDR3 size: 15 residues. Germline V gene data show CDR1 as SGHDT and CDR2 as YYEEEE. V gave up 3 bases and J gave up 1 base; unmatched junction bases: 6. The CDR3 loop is CASSYRDRPNTEAFF. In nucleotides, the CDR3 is TGTGCCAGCAGCTACCGGGACAGACCGAACACTGAAGCTTTCTTT.

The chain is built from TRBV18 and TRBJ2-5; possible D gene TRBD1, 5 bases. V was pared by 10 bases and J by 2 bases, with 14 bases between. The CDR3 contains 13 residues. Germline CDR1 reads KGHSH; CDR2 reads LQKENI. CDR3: CATLDSLQETQYF. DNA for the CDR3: TGTGCCACGCTCGACAGCTTACAAGAGACCCAGTACTTC.

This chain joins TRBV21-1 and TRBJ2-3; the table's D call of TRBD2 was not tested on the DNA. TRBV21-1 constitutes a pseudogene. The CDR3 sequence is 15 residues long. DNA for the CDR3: TGTGCCAGCAGCACTAGCGGGGCTGGGACAGATACGCAGTATTTT. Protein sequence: CASSTSGAGTDTQYF.

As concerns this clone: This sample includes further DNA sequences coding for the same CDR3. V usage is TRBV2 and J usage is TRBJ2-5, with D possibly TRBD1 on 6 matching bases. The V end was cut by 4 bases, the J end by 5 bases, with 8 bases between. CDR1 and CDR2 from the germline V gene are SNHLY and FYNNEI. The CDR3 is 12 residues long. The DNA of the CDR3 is TGTGCCAGCAGTGGCCAGGGGGAGACCCAGTACTTC. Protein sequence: CASSGQGETQYF.

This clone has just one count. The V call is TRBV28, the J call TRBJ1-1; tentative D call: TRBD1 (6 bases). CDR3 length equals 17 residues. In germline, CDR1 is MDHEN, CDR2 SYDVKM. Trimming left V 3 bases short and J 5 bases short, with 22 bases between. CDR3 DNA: TGTGCCAGCAGTTTCCTCGGGGCCTGGAGGCAGGGGACTGAAGCTTTCTTT. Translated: CASSFLGAWRQGTEAFF.

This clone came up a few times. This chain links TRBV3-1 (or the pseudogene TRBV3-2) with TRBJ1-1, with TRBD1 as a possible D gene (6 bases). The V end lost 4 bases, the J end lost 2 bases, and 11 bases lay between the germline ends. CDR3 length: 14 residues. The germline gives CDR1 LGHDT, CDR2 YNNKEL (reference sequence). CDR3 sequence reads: CASSRTARNTEAFF. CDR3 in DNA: TGTGCCAGCAGCCGGACAGCCCGAAACACTGAAGCTTTCTTT.

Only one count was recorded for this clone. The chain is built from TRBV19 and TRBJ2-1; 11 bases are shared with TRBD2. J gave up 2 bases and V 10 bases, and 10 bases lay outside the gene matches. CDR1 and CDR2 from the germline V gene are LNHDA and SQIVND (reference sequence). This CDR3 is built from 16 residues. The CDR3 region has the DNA TGTGCCACCACGAGACTAGCGGGGCCTGCCTACAATGAGCAGTTCTTC. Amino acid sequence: CATTRLAGPAYNEQFF.

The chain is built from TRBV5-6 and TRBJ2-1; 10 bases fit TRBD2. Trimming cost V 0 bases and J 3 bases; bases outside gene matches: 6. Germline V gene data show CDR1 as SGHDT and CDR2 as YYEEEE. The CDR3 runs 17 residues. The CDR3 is CASSLVASGSIYNEQFF. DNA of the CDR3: TGTGCCAGCAGCTTGGTGGCTAGCGGGAGTATCTACAATGAGCAGTTCTTC. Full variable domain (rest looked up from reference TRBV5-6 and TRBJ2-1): DAGVTQSPTHLIKTRGQQVTLRCSPKSGHDTVSWYQQALGQGPQFIFQYYEEEERQRGNFPDRFSGHQFPNYSSELNVNALLLGDSALYLCASSLVASGSIYNEQFFGPGTRLTVL.

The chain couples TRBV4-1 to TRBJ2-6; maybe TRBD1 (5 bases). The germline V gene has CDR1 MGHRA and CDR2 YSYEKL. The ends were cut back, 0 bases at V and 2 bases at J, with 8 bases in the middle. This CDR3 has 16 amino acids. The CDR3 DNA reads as TGCGCCAGCAGCCAAGATGTAGGGGCTGGGGCCAACGTCCTGACTTTC. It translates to CASSQDVGAGANVLTF.

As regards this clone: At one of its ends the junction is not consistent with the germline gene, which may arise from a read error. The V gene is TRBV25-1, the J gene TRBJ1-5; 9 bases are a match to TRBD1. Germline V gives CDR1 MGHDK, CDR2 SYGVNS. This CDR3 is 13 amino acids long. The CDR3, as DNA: TGTGCCAGCAGGGGACAGGGAAATCGGCCCCAGCATTTT. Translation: CASRGQGNRPQHF.

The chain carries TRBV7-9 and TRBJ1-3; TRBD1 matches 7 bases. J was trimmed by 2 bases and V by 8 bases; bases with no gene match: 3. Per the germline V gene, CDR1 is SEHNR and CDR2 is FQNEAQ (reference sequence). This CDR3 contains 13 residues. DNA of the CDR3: TGTGCCAGCCAGGGGGTTCCTGGAAACACCATATATTTT. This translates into CASQGVPGNTIYF.

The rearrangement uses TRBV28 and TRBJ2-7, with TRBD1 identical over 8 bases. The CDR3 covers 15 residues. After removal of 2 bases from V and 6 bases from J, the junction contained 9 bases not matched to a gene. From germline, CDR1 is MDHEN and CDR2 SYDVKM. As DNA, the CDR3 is TGTGCCAGCAGTTTACCGCAGGGGGCGAAGTCCGAGCAGTACTTC. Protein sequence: CASSLPQGAKSEQYF.

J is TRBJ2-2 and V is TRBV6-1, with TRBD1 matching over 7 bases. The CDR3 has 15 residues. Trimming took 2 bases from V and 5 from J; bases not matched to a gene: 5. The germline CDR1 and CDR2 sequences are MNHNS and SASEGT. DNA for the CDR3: TGTGCCAGCAGTGAACCCAGGGGGTATACCGGGGAGCTGTTTTTT. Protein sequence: CASSEPRGYTGELFF.

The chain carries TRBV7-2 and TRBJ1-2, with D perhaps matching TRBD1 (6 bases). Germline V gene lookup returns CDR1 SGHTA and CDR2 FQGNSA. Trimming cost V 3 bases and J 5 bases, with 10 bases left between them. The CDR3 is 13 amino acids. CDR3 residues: CASSLSQGYGYTF. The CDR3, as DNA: TGTGCCAGCAGCTTGTCTCAGGGGTATGGCTACACCTTC.

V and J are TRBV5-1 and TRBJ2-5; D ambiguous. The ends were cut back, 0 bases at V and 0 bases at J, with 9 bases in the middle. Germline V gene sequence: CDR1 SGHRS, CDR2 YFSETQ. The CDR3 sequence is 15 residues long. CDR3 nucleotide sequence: TGCGCCAGCAGCTTGGTGCTCGGGTACCAAGAGACCCAGTACTTC. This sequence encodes CASSLVLGYQETQYF. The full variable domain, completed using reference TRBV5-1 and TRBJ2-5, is KAGVTQTPRYLIKTRGQQVTLSCSPISGHRSVSWYQQTPGQGLQFLFEYFSETQRNKGNFPGRFSGRQFSNSRSEMNVSTLELGDSALYLCASSLVLGYQETQYFGPGTRLLVL.

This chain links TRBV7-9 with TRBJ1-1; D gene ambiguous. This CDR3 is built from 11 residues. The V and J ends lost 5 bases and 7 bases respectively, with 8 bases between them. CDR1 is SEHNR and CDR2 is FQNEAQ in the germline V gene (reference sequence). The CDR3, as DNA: TGTGCCAGCAGCGAGTTCGTTGAAGCTTTCTTT. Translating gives CASSEFVEAFF.

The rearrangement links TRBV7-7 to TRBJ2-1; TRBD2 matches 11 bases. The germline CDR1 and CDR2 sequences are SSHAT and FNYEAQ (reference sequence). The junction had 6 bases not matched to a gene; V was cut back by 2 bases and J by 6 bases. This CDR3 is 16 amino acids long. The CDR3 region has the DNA TGTGCCAGCAGCTTAACTAGCGGGAGTAGGGCCAATGAGCAGTTCTTC. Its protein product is CASSLTSGSRANEQFF.

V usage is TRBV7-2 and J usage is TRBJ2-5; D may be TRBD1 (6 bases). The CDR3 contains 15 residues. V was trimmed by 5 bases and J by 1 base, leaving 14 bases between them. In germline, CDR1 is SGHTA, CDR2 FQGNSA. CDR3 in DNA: TGTGCCAGCAGCCCCCTCGGACAGCGCCAAGAGACCCAGTACTTC. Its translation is CASSPLGQRQETQYF. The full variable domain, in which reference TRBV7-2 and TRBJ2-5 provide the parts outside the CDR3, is GAGVSQSPSNKVTEKGKDVELRCDPISGHTALYWYRQSLGQGLEFLIYFQGNSAPDKSGLPSDRFSAERTGGSVSTLTIQRTQQEDSAVYLCASSPLGQRQETQYFGPGTRLLVL.

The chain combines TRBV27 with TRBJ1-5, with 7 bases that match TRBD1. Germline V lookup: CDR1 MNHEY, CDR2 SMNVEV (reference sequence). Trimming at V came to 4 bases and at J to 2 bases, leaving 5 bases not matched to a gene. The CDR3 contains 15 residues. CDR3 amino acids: CASSWRGLGNQPQHF. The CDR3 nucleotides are TGTGCCAGCAGTTGGAGGGGGCTTGGCAATCAGCCCCAGCATTTT.

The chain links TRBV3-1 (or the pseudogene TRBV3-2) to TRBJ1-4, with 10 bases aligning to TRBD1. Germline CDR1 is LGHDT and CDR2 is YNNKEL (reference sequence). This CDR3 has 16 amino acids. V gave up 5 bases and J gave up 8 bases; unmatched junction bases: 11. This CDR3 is CASSDKTGTGVEKLFF. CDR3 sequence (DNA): TGTGCCAGCAGCGACAAGACCGGGACAGGGGTAGAAAAACTGTTTTTT.

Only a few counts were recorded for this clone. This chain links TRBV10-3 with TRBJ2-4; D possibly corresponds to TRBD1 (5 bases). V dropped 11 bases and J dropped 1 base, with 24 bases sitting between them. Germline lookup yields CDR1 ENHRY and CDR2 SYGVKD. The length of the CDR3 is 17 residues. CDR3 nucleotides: TGTGCCCCAAGGGAACAGGACCGGCACTCGGCCAAAAACATTCAGTACTTC. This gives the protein CAPREQDRHSAKNIQYF.